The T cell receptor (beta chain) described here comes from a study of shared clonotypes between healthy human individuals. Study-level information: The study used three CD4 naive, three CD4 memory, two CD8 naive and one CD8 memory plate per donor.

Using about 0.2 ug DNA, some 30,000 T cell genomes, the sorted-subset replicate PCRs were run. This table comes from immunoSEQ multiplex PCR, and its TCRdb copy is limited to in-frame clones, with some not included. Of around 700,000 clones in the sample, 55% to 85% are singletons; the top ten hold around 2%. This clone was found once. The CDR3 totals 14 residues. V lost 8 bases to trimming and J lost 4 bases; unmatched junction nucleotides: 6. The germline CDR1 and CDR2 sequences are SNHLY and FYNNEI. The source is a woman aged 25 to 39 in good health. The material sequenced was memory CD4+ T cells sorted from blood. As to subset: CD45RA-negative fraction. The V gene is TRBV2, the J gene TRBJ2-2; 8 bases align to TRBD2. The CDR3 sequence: CASQRETITGELFF. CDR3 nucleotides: TGTGCCAGCCAGCGGGAGACGATCACCGGGGAGCTGTTTTTT.